Reported below is one T cell receptor (beta chain). The antigen is unknown. This sample is drawn from a study of cytomegalovirus exposure and HLA in healthy donors. Study-level background: The study's early data release held roughly 91 million unique TCRs from HLA-typed donors. Study-level points and caveats: Exclusion applied to some V segments, including TRBV6-2 and TRBV6-3, as they were indistinguishable. Information on immune exposure was restricted to one variable (CMV serostatus). When analyzed later, the rates of TCR association showed variation by HLA locus, with DRB1 the most and HLA-C the fewest.

In germline, CDR1 is MNHNS, CDR2 SASEGT. Losses at the gene ends were 5 bases for V and 4 bases for J; bases not matched to a gene: 4. The CDR3 has 13 residues. With 60 Vbeta and 13 Jbeta primers, the PCR was carried out. Repertoires were generated with immunoSEQ multiplex PCR, while TCRdb's copy carries only in-frame clones and drops some. The data contain 150,000 to 200,000 clones, 80% to 90% of them seen just once; the ten biggest clones take up 0.77%. The source material was PBMCs. The V call is TRBV6-1, the J call TRBJ1-2; 7 bases agree with TRBD1. The source is a woman aged 18-29 years in good health and CMV-seronegative. CDR3 in amino acids: CASSTQGGYGYTF. CDR3 in DNA: TGTGCCAGCAGTACGCAGGGGGGCTATGGCTACACCTTC.